In its sample, the clone carrying this TCR beta chain was seen a few times. The antigen is unknown. Using immunoSEQ multiplex PCR, the repertoire was profiled, and TCRdb retains in-frame clones only, with some absent. This sample has about 60,000 clones, with around 90% found just once. Trimming took 2 bases from V and 1 from J, leaving 15 bases between them. CDR1 is SNHLY, CDR2 FYNNEI, per germline. CDR3 length equals 16 residues. The starting material, graft tissue, was processed to release intraepithelial and lamina propria lymphocytes. The data belong to a study of graft-versus-host responses after intestinal transplantation. Whole-study results and caveats: GvH clones turned up in recipient marrow; some had shown up first in ileum or blood.

Sequenced here: ileum tissue, sampled 350 to 400 days after transplant. This TCR was recovered from a human patient who received an intestinal transplant, so some T cells may come from the graft donor. The rearrangement joins TRBV2 to TRBJ2-7, with a tentative D call TRBD2 (7 bases). The CDR3 DNA follows: TGTGCCAGCAGTGAAAGGGGCGGGGGCTATTCCTACGAGCAGTACTTC. It encodes CASSERGGGYSYEQYF. The whole variable domain, filled in from reference TRBV2 and TRBJ2-7, reads EPEVTQTPSHQVTQMGQEVILRCVPISNHLYFYWYRQILGQKVEFLVSFYNNEISEKSEIFDDQFSVERPDGSNFTLKIRSTKLEDSAMYFCASSERGGGYSYEQYFGPGTRLTVT.